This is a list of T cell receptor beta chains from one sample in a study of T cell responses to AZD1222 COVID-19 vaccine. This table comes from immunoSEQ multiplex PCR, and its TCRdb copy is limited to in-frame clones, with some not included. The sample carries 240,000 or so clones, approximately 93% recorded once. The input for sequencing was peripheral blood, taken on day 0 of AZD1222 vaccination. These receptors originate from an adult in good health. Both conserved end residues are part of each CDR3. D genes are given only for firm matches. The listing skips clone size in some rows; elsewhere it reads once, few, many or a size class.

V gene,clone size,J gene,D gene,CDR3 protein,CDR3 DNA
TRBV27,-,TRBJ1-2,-,CASSWVGRGYTF,TGTGCCAGCAGTTGGGTAGGCAGGGGCTACACCTTC
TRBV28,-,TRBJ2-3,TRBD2,CASSTEIAGHTDTQYF,TGTGCCAGCAGTACCGAAATAGCGGGGCACACAGATACGCAGTATTTT
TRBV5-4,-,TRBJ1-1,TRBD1,CASSRPGQGMNTEAFF,TGTGCCAGCAGCCGTCCGGGACAGGGAATGAACACTGAAGCTTTCTTT
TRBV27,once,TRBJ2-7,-,CASSLRVGEQYF,TGTGCCAGCAGTTTAAGGGTAGGCGAGCAGTACTTC
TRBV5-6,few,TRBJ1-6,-,CASSLENSPLHF,TGTGCCAGCAGCTTGGAAAATTCACCCCTCCACTTT
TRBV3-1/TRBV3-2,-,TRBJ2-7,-,CASSHLRDSYEQYF,TGTGCCAGCAGCCACCTGCGCGATTCCTACGAGCAGTACTTC
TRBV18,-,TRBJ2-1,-,CASSPPSGDEQFF,TGTGCCAGCTCACCACCCTCGGGTGATGAGCAGTTCTTC
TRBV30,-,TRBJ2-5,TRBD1,CAWSEQTGGKETQYF,TGTGCCTGGAGCGAGCAGACAGGGGGCAAGGAGACCCAGTACTTC
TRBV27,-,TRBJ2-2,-,CASSSLGGLAGELFF,TGTGCCAGCAGTTCCCTCGGGGGGCTCGCCGGGGAGCTGTTTTTT
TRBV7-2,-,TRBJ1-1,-,CASSLPLTANTEAFF,TGTGCCAGCAGCTTGCCCCTGACAGCGAACACTGAAGCTTTCTTT
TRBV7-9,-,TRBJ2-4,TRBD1,CASSLWTGERAKNIQYF,TGTGCCAGCAGCCTCTGGACAGGGGAAAGGGCCAAAAACATTCAGTACTTC
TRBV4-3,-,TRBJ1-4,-,CASSPHPGGNEKLFF,TGCGCCAGCAGCCCACACCCGGGGGGTAATGAAAAACTGTTTTTT
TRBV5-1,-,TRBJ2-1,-,CASSLEGGSSYNEQFF,TGCGCCAGCAGCTTGGAGGGGGGCAGCTCCTACAATGAGCAGTTCTTC
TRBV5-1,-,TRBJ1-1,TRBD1,CASSSQPGQKNTEAFF,TGCGCCAGCAGCTCCCAACCGGGACAGAAGAACACTGAAGCTTTCTTT
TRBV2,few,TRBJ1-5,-,CASIKTKNQPQHF,TGTGCCAGCATCAAGACGAAAAATCAGCCCCAGCATTTT
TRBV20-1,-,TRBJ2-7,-,CSARQGPEQYF,TGCAGTGCTAGACAGGGGCCCGAGCAGTACTTC
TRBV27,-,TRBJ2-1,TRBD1,CASRRDRGLKGSYNEQFF,TGTGCCAGCAGGAGGGACAGGGGTCTTAAAGGCTCCTACAATGAGCAGTTCTTC
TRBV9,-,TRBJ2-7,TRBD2,CASSPGLADSYEQYF,TGTGCCAGCAGCCCGGGACTAGCGGACTCCTACGAGCAGTACTTC
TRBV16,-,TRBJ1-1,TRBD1,CASSQSWGQGVEAFF,TGTGCCAGCAGCCAATCTTGGGGACAGGGGGTTGAAGCTTTCTTT
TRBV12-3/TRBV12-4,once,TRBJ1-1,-,CASSRSRGTEAFF,TGTGCCAGCAGTCGGTCCCGCGGGACTGAAGCTTTCTTT
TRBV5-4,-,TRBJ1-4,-,CAITDRPGEKLFF,TGTGCCATTACAGACAGGCCGGGTGAAAAACTGTTTTTT
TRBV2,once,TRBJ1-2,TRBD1,CASSYDDRGGGYTF,TGTGCCAGCAGTTATGACGACAGGGGTGGTGGCTACACCTTC
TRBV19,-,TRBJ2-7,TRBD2,CASSPLAGGPPREQYF,TGTGCCAGTAGTCCCCTAGCGGGAGGGCCCCCCCGCGAGCAGTACTTC
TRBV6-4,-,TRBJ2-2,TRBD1,CASLLDRANTGELFF,TGTGCCAGCCTACTGGACAGGGCGAACACCGGGGAGCTGTTTTTT
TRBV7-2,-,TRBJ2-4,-,CASSERLAKNIQYF,TGTGCCAGCAGCGAGCGGTTAGCCAAAAACATTCAGTACTTC
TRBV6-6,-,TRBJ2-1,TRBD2,CASSTDGGAGPNEQFF,TGTGCCAGCAGTACAGACGGGGGGGCCGGGCCCAATGAGCAGTTCTTC
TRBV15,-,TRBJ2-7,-,CATSPTGVPYEQYF,TGTGCCACCAGCCCAACTGGAGTACCCTACGAGCAGTACTTC
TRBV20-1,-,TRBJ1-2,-,CAATNYGYTF,TGCGCAGCCACTAACTATGGCTACACCTTC
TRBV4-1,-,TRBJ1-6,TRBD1,CASRSGPGQGNSPLHF,TGCGCCAGCAGGTCGGGACCGGGACAGGGTAATTCACCCCTCCACTTT
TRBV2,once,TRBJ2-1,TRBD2,CAGKSLAGGPRNEQFF,TGTGCCGGAAAATCACTAGCGGGGGGGCCTAGGAATGAGCAGTTCTTC
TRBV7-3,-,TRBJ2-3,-,CASSLNILDTQYF,TGTGCCAGCAGCTTAAATATTTTGGATACGCAGTATTTT
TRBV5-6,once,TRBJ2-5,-,CASSLLFPETQYF,TGTGCCAGCAGCTTGTTGTTCCCAGAGACCCAGTACTTC
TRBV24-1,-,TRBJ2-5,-,CATREGLWETQYF,TGTGCCACCAGAGAAGGACTGTGGGAGACCCAGTACTTC
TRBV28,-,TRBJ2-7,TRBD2,CASSLSASGGRGYF,TGTGCCAGCAGTTTATCTGCTAGCGGGGGGCGGGGGTACTTC
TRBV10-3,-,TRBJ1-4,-,CAISSGTPNEKLFF,TGTGCCATCAGTTCCGGGACTCCGAATGAAAAACTGTTTTTT
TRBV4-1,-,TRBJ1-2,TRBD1,CASSQYIGTASDYGYTF,TGCGCCAGCAGCCAATACATCGGGACAGCTTCGGACTATGGCTACACCTTC
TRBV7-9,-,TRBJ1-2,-,CASSTGRNNYGYTF,TGTGCCAGCAGCACGGGACGGAATAACTATGGCTACACCTTC
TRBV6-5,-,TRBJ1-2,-,CASSYLAGRDNYGYTF,TGTGCCAGCAGTTATTTGGCCGGGCGGGATAACTATGGCTACACCTTC
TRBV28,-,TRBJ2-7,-,CASSLRGYSYEQYF,TGTGCCAGCAGTTTACGCGGGTACTCCTACGAGCAGTACTTC
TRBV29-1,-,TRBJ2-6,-,CSVRYSGANVLTF,TGCAGCGTTCGATACTCTGGGGCCAACGTCCTGACTTTC
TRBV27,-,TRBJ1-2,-,CASKTPGVLHGYTF,TGTGCCAGCAAGACGCCGGGGGTTCTTCATGGCTACACCTTC
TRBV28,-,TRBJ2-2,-,CASSSTGGGAGELFF,TGTGCCAGCAGTTCTACAGGCGGAGGGGCCGGGGAGCTGTTTTTT
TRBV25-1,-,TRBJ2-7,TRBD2,CASSEPRDYLGYEQYF,TGTGCCAGCAGTGAACCTAGGGACTACCTCGGGTACGAGCAGTACTTC
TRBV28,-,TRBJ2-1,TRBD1,CASTPYWTGTGSGGNEQFF,TGTGCCAGCACCCCCTATTGGACAGGGACGGGGTCAGGGGGCAATGAGCAGTTCTTC
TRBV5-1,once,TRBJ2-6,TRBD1,CASSFDRDSGANVLTF,TGCGCCAGCAGCTTCGACAGGGACTCTGGGGCCAACGTCCTGACTTTC
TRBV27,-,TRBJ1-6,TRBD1,CASRRGGGWVNSPLHF,TGTGCCAGCAGGAGAGGAGGGGGCTGGGTTAATTCACCCCTCCACTTT
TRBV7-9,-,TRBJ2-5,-,CASSFGVTETQYF,TGTGCCAGCAGCTTCGGGGTTACCGAGACCCAGTACTTC
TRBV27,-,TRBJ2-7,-,CASSSRPSSRNEQYF,TGTGCCAGCAGTTCCCGACCTTCGTCTAGGAACGAGCAGTACTTC
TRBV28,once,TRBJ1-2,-,CASSLKGYGYTF,TGTGCCAGCAGTTTAAAGGGGTATGGCTACACCTTC
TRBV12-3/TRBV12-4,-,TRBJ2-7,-,CASSLGGNEQYF,TGTGCCAGCTCGCTCGGCGGTAACGAGCAGTACTTC
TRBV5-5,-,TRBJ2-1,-,CASSIRDPYNEQFF,TGTGCCAGCAGCATACGGGACCCGTACAATGAGCAGTTCTTC
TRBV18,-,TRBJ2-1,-,CASSPDKHNEQFF,TGTGCCAGCTCACCGGACAAGCACAATGAGCAGTTCTTC
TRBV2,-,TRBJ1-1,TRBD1,CASRETGGAPTEAFF,TGTGCCAGCAGGGAAACAGGGGGCGCCCCCACTGAAGCTTTCTTT
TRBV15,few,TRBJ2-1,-,CATSRDKVVTYNEQFF,TGTGCCACCAGCAGAGATAAGGTGGTGACCTACAATGAGCAGTTCTTC
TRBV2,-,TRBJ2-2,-,CASFWTGLGSTGELFF,TGTGCCAGCTTCTGGACGGGGCTCGGGAGCACCGGGGAGCTGTTTTTT